These 19 T cell receptor beta chains share one sample of origin, sequenced in a study of a mutant IDH1 vaccine in newly diagnosed glioma. No antigen has been identified for these receptors. Time point indicated: week 11, during vaccination. Each vaccine dose was 300 ug of mutant IDH1 20-mer peptide, with topical imiquimod. Sequenced by immunoSEQ multiplex PCR; TCRdb stores in-frame clones only, minus some. The sample lists 120,000 or so clones; around 77% were seen once. This material consisted of PBMCs, taken from a glioma patient whose treatment included an IDH1 peptide vaccine. These receptors all come from a man aged 40-55 years with glioma.

The genes are TRBV7-8 and TRBJ2-4; D may be TRBD2 (5 bases). This CDR3 is built from 12 residues. V was pared by 3 bases and J by 7 bases, with 7 bases between. Germline V CDR1 and CDR2: SGHVS, FQNEAQ. The CDR3 coding sequence is TGTGCCAGCAGCTTGTGGGAGAACATTCAGTACTTC. This sequence encodes CASSLWENIQYF.

This clone was detected only once. The rearrangement joins TRBV13 to TRBJ2-7; D is possibly TRBD2 (5 bases). Germline V gene sequence: CDR1 PRHDT, CDR2 FYEKMQ (reference sequence). This CDR3 region has 16 residues. V lost 1 base, J lost 3 bases, and 16 bases lay in between. The CDR3 DNA is TGTGCCAGCAGCTTAGCCGTTGAGCTAGGAGGCTACGAGCAGTACTTC. It encodes CASSLAVELGGYEQYF.

The rearrangement uses TRBV9 and TRBJ1-4; a possible D gene is TRBD1 (6 bases). Germline assignment: CDR1 SGDLS and CDR2 YYNGEE. There are 17 residues in the CDR3. V lost 4 bases and J 8 bases, leaving 24 bases between the germline ends. CDR3 sequence (DNA): TGTGCCAGCAGCCCCCGAGGGGGGAGAGGGGCGAACGAAAAACTGTTTTTT. As protein: CASSPRGGRGANEKLFF.

The rearrangement joins TRBV5-4 to TRBJ2-7; D is unresolved. V was cut by 4 bases and J by 5 bases, with 16 bases left in between. CDR3 size: 14 residues. Germline CDR1 is SGHNT and CDR2 is YYREEE (reference sequence). The CDR3 sequence is CASSLGSKAHEQYF. For the CDR3, the DNA is TGTGCCAGCAGCCTGGGAAGTAAGGCCCACGAGCAGTACTTC.

The chain joins TRBV29-1 to TRBJ1-1; 7 bases line up with TRBD1. This CDR3 has 13 residues. Germline V CDR1 and CDR2: SQVTM, ANQGSEA. The V segment lost 2 bases and the J segment 7 bases; nucleotides outside the gene matches: 7. The CDR3, as DNA: TGCAGCGTTGAACCCTTTTACAGGGGTGAAGCTTTCTTT. Translation: CSVEPFYRGEAFF.

A single count supports this clone. This chain uses TRBV6-5 with TRBJ2-7; D might be TRBD1 (6 bases). The V end lost 2 bases, the J end lost 3 bases, and 8 bases lay between the germline ends. The CDR3 runs 13 residues. Per the germline V gene, CDR1 is MNHEY and CDR2 is SVGAGI. The CDR3 spells CASSYTDSYEQYF. CDR3 bases: TGTGCCAGCAGTTACACGGACAGCTACGAGCAGTACTTC.

J is TRBJ2-2 and V is TRBV4-1, with 11 nucleotides matching TRBD2. Per the germline V gene, CDR1 is MGHRA and CDR2 is YSYEKL. The CDR3 contains 18 residues. V trimming: 0 bases; J trimming: 2 bases; junction bases outside the gene matches: 5. Here the CDR3 DNA reads TGCGCCAGCAGCCAAGATTTCGGGACTAGCGGCAACACCGGGGAGCTGTTTTTT. This codes for CASSQDFGTSGNTGELFF.

This chain uses TRBV9 with TRBJ1-2, with D perhaps matching TRBD1 (6 bases). CDR1 and CDR2 from the germline V gene are SGDLS and YYNGEE. The CDR3 totals 15 residues. Trimming stripped 3 bases from V and 2 bases from J, with 14 bases between. CDR3 in amino acids: CASSASGGVNYGYTF. For the CDR3, the DNA is TGTGCCAGCAGCGCCTCCGGGGGCGTCAACTATGGCTACACCTTC.

The chain joins TRBV29-1 to TRBJ2-1; D may be TRBD1 (7 bases). This CDR3 is 15 amino acids long. Germline loops: CDR1 SQVTM, CDR2 ANQGSEA. Between the trimmed V and J ends, which lost 4 bases and 0 bases, there was a span of 13 bases. Here the CDR3 reads CSVAGGLSSYNEQFF. CDR3 bases: TGCAGCGTTGCAGGGGGGCTGAGCTCCTACAATGAGCAGTTCTTC.

This clone has only one observation. The chain links TRBV5-6 to TRBJ2-7; D uncertain. Looked up from germline, CDR1 is SGHDT and CDR2 is YYEEEE. The CDR3 runs 15 residues. Deletions cut 1 base from V and 0 bases from J, with 11 bases between. The CDR3 sequence: CASSLRGPISYEQYF. CDR3 in DNA: TGTGCCAGCAGCTTGAGAGGCCCGATCTCCTACGAGCAGTACTTC.

The chain combines TRBV4-3 with TRBJ2-7; D uncertain. The CDR3 sequence is 15 residues long. Germline loops: CDR1 LGHNA, CDR2 YSLEER. Trimming removed 0 bases at V and 3 bases at J, with 12 bases between. CDR3 in DNA: TGCGCCAGCAGCCAAGAGTCCTCCCCGTTCTACGAGCAGTACTTC. The encoded protein is CASSQESSPFYEQYF.

This chain uses TRBV7-2 with TRBJ2-1; possibly TRBD1 for D (6 bases). The germline V gene has CDR1 SGHTA and CDR2 FQGNSA. The CDR3 sequence is 15 residues long. V was trimmed by 3 bases and J by 0 bases, leaving 9 bases between them. In nucleotides, the CDR3 is TGTGCCAGCAGCTTGGGGGCCGACTCCTACAATGAGCAGTTCTTC. Protein product: CASSLGADSYNEQFF. Filled out from reference TRBV7-2 and TRBJ2-1, the complete variable domain reads GAGVSQSPSNKVTEKGKDVELRCDPISGHTALYWYRQSLGQGLEFLIYFQGNSAPDKSGLPSDRFSAERTGGSVSTLTIQRTQQEDSAVYLCASSLGADSYNEQFFGPGTRLTVL.

The rearrangement uses TRBV7-2 and TRBJ2-7, with 8 bases lining up with TRBD1. CDR3 length: 15 amino acids. V shed 1 base, J shed 7 bases, and the junction held 9 bases outside the gene matches. Germline V CDR1 and CDR2: SGHTA, FQGNSA. CDR3 in amino acids: CASSLEAGGAGEQYF. For the CDR3, the DNA is TGTGCCAGCAGCTTAGAGGCAGGGGGCGCGGGAGAGCAGTACTTC.

V gene TRBV10-3 combines with J gene TRBJ2-2; 15 bases fit TRBD2. The length of the CDR3 is 18 residues. Germline lookup yields CDR1 ENHRY and CDR2 SYGVKD. Trimming at V came to 4 bases and at J to 4 bases, leaving 7 bases not matched to a gene. In DNA form, the CDR3 reads TGTGCCATCAGTGCCTACGGACTAGCGGGAGGGTCCACCGGGGAGCTGTTTTTT. Amino acid sequence: CAISAYGLAGGSTGELFF.

The genes are TRBV6-6 and TRBJ2-2; 9 bases map to TRBD1. Per germline, CDR1 MNHNY and CDR2 SVGAGI (reference sequence). This CDR3 has 16 amino acids. V shed 2 bases and J 0 bases; nucleotides not matched to a gene: 1. The CDR3 reads CASSYGTGPNTGELFF. The CDR3 DNA is TGTGCCAGCAGTTACGGGACAGGGCCGAACACCGGGGAGCTGTTTTTT.

This chain uses TRBV7-6 with TRBJ1-3; weak D call: TRBD1 (6 bases). The V end lost 1 base, the J end lost 1 base, and 8 bases lay between the germline ends. The CDR3 totals 15 residues. CDR1 is SGHVS, CDR2 FNYEAQ, per germline. The CDR3 DNA reads as TGTGCCAGCAGCTTAGGAAGGGGGTCTGGAAACACCATATATTTT. Protein: CASSLGRGSGNTIYF.

The chain is built from TRBV4-2 and TRBJ1-6; D gene unclear. Looked up from germline, CDR1 is LGHNA and CDR2 is YNFKEQ. Trimming left V 3 bases short and J 9 bases short, with 9 bases between. This CDR3 region has 13 residues. The CDR3: CASSHNEGSPLHF. CDR3 sequence (DNA): TGTGCCAGCAGCCATAACGAGGGTTCACCCCTCCACTTT.

The V call is TRBV2, the J call TRBJ2-7, with 8 bases matching TRBD1. The CDR3 runs 16 residues. Germline V gene data show CDR1 as SNHLY and CDR2 as FYNNEI. J was trimmed by 3 bases and V by 1 base; bases with no gene match: 8. CDR3 sequence: CASSEGGQGRFYEQYF. The CDR3 DNA reads TGTGCCAGCAGTGAAGGCGGACAGGGTCGTTTCTACGAGCAGTACTTC.

This clone has a single count. The chain carries TRBV7-9 and TRBJ2-1; D might be TRBD2 (5 bases). The CDR3 is made up of 15 amino acids. Trimming removed 3 bases from V and 8 bases from J, with 17 bases in between. Germline loops: CDR1 SEHNR, CDR2 FQNEAQ (reference sequence). Here the CDR3 reads CASSFSSLPGHEQFF. As DNA, the CDR3 is TGTGCCAGCAGCTTTTCTAGCCTCCCAGGACATGAGCAGTTCTTC.